This is a list of T cell receptor beta chains from one sample in a study of beta chain features in type 1 diabetes. Sequenced by immunoSEQ multiplex PCR; TCRdb stores in-frame clones only, minus some. The profile shows about 150,000 clones, around 9.3% of them singletons. Specimen: naive CD4+ T cells from blood. These receptors originate from a man aged 18 to 29 in good health. The CDR3 runs from the conserved cysteine through the conserved F or W. A D gene is named only where the DNA matches it firmly. Clone sizes are given selectively: once, few, many, or a class where the clone is expanded.

V: TRBV7-2
J: TRBJ1-2
size: few
D: TRBD1
DNA: TGTGCCAGCAGCTCTAGTCACGACAGGGTTTATGGCTACACCTTC
CDR3: CASSSSHDRVYGYTF

V: TRBV4-3
J: TRBJ2-1
size: many
D: TRBD1
DNA: TGCGCCAGCAGCCAAGAGGGACAGGGGGCCTACAATGAGCAGTTCTTC
CDR3: CASSQEGQGAYNEQFF

V: TRBV7-9
J: TRBJ2-1
size: NA
D: TRBD1
DNA: TGTGCCAGCAGCTTAGGACAGGGGCTAGACAATGAGCAGTTCTTC
CDR3: CASSLGQGLDNEQFF

V: TRBV4-3
J: TRBJ1-1
size: NA
D: NA
DNA: TGCGCCAGCAGCCAAGATCGGGGATTGAACACTGAAGCTTTCTTT
CDR3: CASSQDRGLNTEAFF

V: TRBV11-2
J: TRBJ2-3
size: NA
D: NA
DNA: TGTGCCAGCAGACAGGGTGGGGGCACAGATACGCAGTATTTT
CDR3: CASRQGGGTDTQYF

V: TRBV7-2
J: TRBJ1-4
size: few
D: NA
DNA: TGTGCCAGCAGCCCCCGGGGTGCAACTAATGAAAAACTGTTTTTT
CDR3: CASSPRGATNEKLFF

V: TRBV11-2
J: TRBJ2-3
size: NA
D: TRBD1
DNA: TGTGCCAGCACCAAACGACAGGGGAGCACAGATACGCAGTATTTT
CDR3: CASTKRQGSTDTQYF

V: TRBV18
J: TRBJ1-2
size: few
D: TRBD1
DNA: TGTGCCAGCTCACCATCAGGACAGGGGTTTCATGGCTACACCTTC
CDR3: CASSPSGQGFHGYTF

V: TRBV7-2
J: TRBJ2-3
size: few
D: NA
DNA: TGTGCCAGCAGCGCCGGAGGCGTCGATACGCAGTATTTT
CDR3: CASSAGGVDTQYF

V: TRBV15
J: TRBJ2-2
size: NA
D: NA
DNA: TGTGCCACCAGCAGAGAGCAGGGGCGGAACACCGGGGAGCTGTTTTTT
CDR3: CATSREQGRNTGELFF

V: TRBV5-8
J: TRBJ1-2
size: few
D: NA
DNA: TGTGCCAGCAGCTTCCCATCGGGGTGGGACTATGGCTACACCTTC
CDR3: CASSFPSGWDYGYTF

V: TRBV27
J: TRBJ2-7
size: NA
D: NA
DNA: TGTGCCAGCAGTTTACCCGATTTAGTTGACAGTCGGAACTACGAGCAGTACTTC
CDR3: CASSLPDLVDSRNYEQYF

V: TRBV9
J: TRBJ2-2
size: few
D: NA
DNA: TGTGCCAGCAGCACCCACGCGGGGACCGGGGAGCTGTTTTTT
CDR3: CASSTHAGTGELFF

V: TRBV7-8
J: TRBJ2-2
size: few
D: NA
DNA: TGTGCCAGCAGTCCGAACAGTGACACCGGGGAGCTGTTTTTT
CDR3: CASSPNSDTGELFF

V: TRBV7-9
J: TRBJ2-1
size: few
D: NA
DNA: TGTGCCAGCAAAACGGATGAGCAGTTCTTC
CDR3: CASKTDEQFF

V: TRBV7-2
J: TRBJ2-7
size: few
D: TRBD1
DNA: TGTGCCAGCAGCTTAAGGGCCGGGACAGGGGGCGATTACGAGCAGTACTTC
CDR3: CASSLRAGTGGDYEQYF